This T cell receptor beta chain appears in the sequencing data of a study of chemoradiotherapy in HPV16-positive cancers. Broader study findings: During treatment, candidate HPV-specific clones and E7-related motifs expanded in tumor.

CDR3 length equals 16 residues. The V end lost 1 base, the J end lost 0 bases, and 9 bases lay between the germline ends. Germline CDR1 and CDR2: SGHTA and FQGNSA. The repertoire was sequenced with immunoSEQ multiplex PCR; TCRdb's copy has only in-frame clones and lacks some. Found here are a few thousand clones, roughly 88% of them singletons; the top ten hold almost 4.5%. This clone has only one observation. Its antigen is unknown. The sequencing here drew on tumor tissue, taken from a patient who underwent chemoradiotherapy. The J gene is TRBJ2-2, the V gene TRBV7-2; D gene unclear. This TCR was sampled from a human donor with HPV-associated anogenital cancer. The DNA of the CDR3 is TGTGCCAGCAGCTTAGAGATAGGAGCGAACACCGGGGAGCTGTTTTTT. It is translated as CASSLEIGANTGELFF. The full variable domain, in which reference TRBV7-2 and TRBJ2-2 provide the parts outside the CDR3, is GAGVSQSPSNKVTEKGKDVELRCDPISGHTALYWYRQSLGQGLEFLIYFQGNSAPDKSGLPSDRFSAERTGGSVSTLTIQRTQQEDSAVYLCASSLEIGANTGELFFGEGSRLTVL.